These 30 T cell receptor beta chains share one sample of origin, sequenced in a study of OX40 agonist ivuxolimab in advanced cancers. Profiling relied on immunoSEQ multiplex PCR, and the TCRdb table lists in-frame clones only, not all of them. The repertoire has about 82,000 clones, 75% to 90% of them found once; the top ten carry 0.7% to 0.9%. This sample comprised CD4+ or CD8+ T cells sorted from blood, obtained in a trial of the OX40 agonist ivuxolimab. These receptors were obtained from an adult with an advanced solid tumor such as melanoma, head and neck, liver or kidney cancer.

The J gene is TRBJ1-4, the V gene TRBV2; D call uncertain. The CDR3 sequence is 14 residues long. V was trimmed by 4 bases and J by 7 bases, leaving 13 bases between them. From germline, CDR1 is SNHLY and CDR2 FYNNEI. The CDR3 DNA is TGTGCCAGCAGTGCGGAAACGGGGTTTGAAAAACTGTTTTTT. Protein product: CASSAETGFEKLFF. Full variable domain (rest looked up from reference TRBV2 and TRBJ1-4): EPEVTQTPSHQVTQMGQEVILRCVPISNHLYFYWYRQILGQKVEFLVSFYNNEISEKSEIFDDQFSVERPDGSNFTLKIRSTKLEDSAMYFCASSAETGFEKLFFGSGTQLSVL.

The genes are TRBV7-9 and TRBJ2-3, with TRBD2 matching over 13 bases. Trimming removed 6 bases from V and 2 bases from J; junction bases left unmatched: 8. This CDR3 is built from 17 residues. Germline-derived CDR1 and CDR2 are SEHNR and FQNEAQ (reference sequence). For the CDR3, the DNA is TGTGCCAGCAGGGATGGACTAGCGGGGGCGCTCACAGATACGCAGTATTTT. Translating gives CASRDGLAGALTDTQYF.

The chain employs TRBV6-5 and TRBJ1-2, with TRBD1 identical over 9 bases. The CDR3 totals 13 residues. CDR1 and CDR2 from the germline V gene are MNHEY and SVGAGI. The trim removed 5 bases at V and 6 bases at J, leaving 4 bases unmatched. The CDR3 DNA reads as TGTGCCAGCAGTAGGGACAGGGTACATGGCTACACCTTC. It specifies CASSRDRVHGYTF.

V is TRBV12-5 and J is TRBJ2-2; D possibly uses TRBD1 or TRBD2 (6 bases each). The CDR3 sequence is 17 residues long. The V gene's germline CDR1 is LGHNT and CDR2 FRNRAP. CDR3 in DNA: TGTGCAAGTTCCTCACGGCTGGGGGGCCCGGGCACCGGGGAGCTGTTTTTT. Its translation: CASSSRLGGPGTGELFF.

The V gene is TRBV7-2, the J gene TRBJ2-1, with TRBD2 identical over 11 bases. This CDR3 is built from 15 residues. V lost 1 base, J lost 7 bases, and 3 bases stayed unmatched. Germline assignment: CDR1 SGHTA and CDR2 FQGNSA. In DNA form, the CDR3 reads TGTGCCAGCAGCTTAGACCTAGCGGGGGGTAATGAGCAGTTCTTC. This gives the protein CASSLDLAGGNEQFF.

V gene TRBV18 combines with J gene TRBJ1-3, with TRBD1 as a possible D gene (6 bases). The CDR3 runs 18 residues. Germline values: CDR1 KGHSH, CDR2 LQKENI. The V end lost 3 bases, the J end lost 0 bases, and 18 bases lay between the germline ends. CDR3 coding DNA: TGTGCCAGCTCACCTACATCACTTACAGGGAGCTCTGGAAACACCATATATTTT. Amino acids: CASSPTSLTGSSGNTIYF. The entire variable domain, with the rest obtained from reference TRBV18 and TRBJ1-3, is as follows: NAGVMQNPRHLVRRRGQEARLRCSPMKGHSHVYWYRQLPEEGLKFMVYLQKENIIDESGMPKERFSAEFPKEGPSILRIQQVVRGDSAAYFCASSPTSLTGSSGNTIYFGEGSWLTVV.

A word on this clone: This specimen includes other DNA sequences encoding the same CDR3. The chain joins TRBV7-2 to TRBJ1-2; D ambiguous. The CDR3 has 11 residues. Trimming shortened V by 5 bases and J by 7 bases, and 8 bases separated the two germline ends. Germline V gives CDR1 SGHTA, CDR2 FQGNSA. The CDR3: CASSPSFGYTF. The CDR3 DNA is TGTGCCAGCAGCCCCAGTTTTGGCTACACCTTC.

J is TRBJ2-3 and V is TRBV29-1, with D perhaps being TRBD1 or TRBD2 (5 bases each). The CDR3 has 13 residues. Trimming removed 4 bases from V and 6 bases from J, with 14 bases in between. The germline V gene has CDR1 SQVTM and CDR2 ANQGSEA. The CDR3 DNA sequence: TGCAGCGTTGGGGACGGCGGGTCGGATACGCAGTATTTT. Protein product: CSVGDGGSDTQYF.

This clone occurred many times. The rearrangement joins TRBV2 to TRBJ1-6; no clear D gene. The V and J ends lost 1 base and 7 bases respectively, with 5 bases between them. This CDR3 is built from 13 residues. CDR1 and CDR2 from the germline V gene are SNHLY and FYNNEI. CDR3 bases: TGTGCCAGCAGTGAAGAGCGCAATTCACCCCTCCACTTT. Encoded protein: CASSEERNSPLHF.

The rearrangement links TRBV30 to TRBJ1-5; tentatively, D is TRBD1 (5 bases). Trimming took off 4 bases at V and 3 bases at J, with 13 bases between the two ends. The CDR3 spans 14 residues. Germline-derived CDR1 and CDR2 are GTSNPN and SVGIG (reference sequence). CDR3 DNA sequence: TGTGCCTGGACCCAAGGAGGGGACAATCAGCCCCAGCATTTT. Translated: CAWTQGGDNQPQHF.

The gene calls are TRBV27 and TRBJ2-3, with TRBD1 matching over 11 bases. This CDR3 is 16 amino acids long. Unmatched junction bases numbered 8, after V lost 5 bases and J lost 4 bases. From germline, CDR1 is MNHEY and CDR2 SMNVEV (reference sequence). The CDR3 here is CASSPRDRGTSDTQYF. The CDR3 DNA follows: TGTGCCAGCAGTCCCAGGGACAGGGGGACATCAGATACGCAGTATTTT.

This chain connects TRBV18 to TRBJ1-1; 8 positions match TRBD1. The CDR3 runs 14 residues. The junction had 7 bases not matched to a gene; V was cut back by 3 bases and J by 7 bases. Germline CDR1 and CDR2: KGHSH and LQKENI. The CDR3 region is CASSPRQGSGEAFF. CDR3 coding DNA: TGTGCCAGCTCACCTAGACAGGGGTCGGGTGAAGCTTTCTTT.

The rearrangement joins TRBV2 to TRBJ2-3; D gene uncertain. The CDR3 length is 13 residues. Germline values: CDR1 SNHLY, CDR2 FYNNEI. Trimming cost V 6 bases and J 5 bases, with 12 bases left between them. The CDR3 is CASSANPGDTQYF. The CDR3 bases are TGTGCCAGCAGCGCCAATCCGGGAGATACGCAGTATTTT.

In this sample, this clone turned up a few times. As DNA, the CDR3 is TGTGCCAGCAGTTACTCGTCCTCTGAAGCTTTCTTT. It specifies CASSYSSSEAFF. V gene TRBV6-7 combines with J gene TRBJ1-1; D unresolved. TRBV6-7 is an ORF, with its function uncertain. This CDR3 comprises 12 residues. The ends were cut back, 0 bases at V and 6 bases at J, with 5 bases in the middle.

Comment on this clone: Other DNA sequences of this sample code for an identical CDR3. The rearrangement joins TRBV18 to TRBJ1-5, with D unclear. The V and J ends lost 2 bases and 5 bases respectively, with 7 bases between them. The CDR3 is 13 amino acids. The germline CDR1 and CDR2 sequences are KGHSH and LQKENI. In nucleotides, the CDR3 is TGTGCCAGCTCACCAGGGCGGGATCAGCCCCAGCATTTT. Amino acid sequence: CASSPGRDQPQHF.

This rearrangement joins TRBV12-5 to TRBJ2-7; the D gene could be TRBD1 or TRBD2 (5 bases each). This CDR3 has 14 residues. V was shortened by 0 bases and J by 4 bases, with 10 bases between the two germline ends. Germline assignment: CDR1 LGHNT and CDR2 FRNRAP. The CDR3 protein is CASGLVLGEYEQYF. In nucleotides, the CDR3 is TGTGCTAGTGGTTTGGTACTAGGGGAGTACGAGCAGTACTTC.

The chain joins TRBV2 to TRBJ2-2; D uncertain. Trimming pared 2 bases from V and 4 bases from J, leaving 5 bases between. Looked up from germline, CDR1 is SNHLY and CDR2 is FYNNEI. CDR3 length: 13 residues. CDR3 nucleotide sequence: TGTGCCAGCAGTGAAAGGAGCACCGGGGAGCTGTTTTTT. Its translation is CASSERSTGELFF.

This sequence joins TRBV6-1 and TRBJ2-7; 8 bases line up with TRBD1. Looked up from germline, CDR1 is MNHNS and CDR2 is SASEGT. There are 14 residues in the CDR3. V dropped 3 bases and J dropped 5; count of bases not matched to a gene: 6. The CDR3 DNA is TGTGCCAGCAGTGAGGCCTACAGGGGGGACGAGCAGTACTTC. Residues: CASSEAYRGDEQYF.

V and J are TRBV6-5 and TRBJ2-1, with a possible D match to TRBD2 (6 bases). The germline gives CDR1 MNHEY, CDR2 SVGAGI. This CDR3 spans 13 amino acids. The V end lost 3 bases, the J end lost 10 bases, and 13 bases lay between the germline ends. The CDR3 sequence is CASSYTGSMEQFF. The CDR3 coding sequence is TGTGCCAGCAGTTATACCGGGAGCATGGAGCAGTTCTTC.

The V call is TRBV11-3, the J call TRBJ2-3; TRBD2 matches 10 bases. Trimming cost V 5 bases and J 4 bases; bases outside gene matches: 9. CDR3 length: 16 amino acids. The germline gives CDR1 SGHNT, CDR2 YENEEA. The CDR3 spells CASSLRSGGAPDTQYF. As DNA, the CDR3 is TGTGCCAGCAGCCTAAGGAGCGGGGGGGCTCCAGATACGCAGTATTTT.

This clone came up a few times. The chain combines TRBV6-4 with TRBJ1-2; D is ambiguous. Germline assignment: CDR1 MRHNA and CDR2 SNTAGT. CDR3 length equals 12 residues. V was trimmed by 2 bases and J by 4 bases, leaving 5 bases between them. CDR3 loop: CASSDPVYGYTF. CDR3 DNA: TGTGCCAGCAGTGACCCAGTCTATGGCTACACCTTC.

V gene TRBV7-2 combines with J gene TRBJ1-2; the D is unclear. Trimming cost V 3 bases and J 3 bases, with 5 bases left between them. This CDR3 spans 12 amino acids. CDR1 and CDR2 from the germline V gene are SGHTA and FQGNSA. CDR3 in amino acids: CASSLTDYGYTF. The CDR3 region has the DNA TGTGCCAGCAGCTTGACGGACTATGGCTACACCTTC.

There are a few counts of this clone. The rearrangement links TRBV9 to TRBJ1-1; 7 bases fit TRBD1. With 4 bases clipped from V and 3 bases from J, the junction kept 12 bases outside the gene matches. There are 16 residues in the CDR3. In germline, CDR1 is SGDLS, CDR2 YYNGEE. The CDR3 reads CASSPRTGWGDTEAFF. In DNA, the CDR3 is TGTGCCAGCAGCCCCCGGACAGGCTGGGGGGACACTGAAGCTTTCTTT.

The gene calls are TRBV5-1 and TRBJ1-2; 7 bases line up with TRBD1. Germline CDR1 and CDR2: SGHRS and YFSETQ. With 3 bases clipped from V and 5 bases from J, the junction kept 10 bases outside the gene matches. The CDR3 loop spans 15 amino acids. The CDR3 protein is CASSYDGAGGYGYTF. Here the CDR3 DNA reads TGCGCCAGCAGCTACGACGGAGCAGGGGGGTATGGCTACACCTTC.

As DNA, the CDR3 is TGTGCCAGCAGCTTAATCAGCACAGATACGCAGTATTTT. It is translated as CASSLISTDTQYF. The chain recombines TRBV7-2 with TRBJ2-3; no definite D call. This CDR3 is 13 amino acids long. CDR1 SGHTA and CDR2 FQGNSA come from the germline V gene. The ends were cut back, 2 bases at V and 0 bases at J, with 3 bases in the middle.

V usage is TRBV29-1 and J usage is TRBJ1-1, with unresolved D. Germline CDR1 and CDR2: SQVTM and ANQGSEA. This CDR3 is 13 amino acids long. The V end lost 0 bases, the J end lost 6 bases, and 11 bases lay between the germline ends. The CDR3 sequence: CSVEDQRWAEAFF. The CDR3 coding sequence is TGCAGCGTTGAAGATCAGCGGTGGGCTGAAGCTTTCTTT.

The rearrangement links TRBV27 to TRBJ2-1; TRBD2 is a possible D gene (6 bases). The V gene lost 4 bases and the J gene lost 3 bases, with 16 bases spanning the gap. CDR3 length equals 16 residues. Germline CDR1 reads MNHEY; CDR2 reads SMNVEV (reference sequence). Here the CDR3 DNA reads TGTGCCAGCAGTTCTATGACGACTAGAATCTACAATGAGCAGTTCTTC. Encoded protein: CASSSMTTRIYNEQFF.

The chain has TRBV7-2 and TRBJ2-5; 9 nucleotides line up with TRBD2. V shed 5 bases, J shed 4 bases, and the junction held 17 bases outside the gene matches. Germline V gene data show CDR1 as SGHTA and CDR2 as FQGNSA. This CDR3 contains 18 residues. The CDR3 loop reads CASSLRYSGGPGGETQYF. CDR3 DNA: TGTGCCAGCAGCCTCCGTTATAGCGGGGGCCCCGGAGGAGAGACCCAGTACTTC.

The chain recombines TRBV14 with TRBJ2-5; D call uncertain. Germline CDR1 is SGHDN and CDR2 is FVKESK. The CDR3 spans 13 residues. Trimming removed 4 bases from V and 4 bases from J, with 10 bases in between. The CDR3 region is CASSPMRGETQYF. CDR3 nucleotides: TGTGCCAGCAGCCCCATGCGAGGAGAGACCCAGTACTTC.

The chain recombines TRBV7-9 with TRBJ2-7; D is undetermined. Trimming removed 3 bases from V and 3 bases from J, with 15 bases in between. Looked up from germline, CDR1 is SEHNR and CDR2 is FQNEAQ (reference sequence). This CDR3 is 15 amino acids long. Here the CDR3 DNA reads TGTGCCAGCAGCTTTAGTCGGGTCTCGAACTACGAGCAGTACTTC. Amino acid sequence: CASSFSRVSNYEQYF. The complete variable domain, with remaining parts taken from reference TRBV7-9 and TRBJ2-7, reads DTGVSQNPRHKITKRGQNVTFRCDPISEHNRLYWYRQTLGQGPEFLTYFQNEAQLEKSRLLSDRFSAERPKGSFSTLEIQRTEQGDSAMYLCASSFSRVSNYEQYFGPGTRLTVT.